Below are 10 T cell receptor beta chains sequenced from a single sample in a study of CD8+ T cells in alopecia areata. Sample treatment: oral pan-JAK inhibitor, 5-10 mg twice daily. It was cDNA, reverse transcribed from extracted RNA, that served as the sequencing template. Data came from immunoSEQ multiplex PCR; TCRdb stores just in-frame clones and leaves some out. The sample records a few hundred thousand clones, more than 30% being singletons. This material consisted of CD4+ T cells sorted from blood, taken around week 31, from a patient treated with tofacitinib. The receptors derive from a human donor with alopecia areata.

This clone was detected a few times. The gene calls are TRBV7-9 and TRBJ2-1, with 11 bases matching TRBD2. With 1 base clipped from V and 10 bases from J, the junction kept 9 bases outside the gene matches. The CDR3 extends over 16 amino acids. Germline assignment: CDR1 SEHNR and CDR2 FQNEAQ (reference sequence). The CDR3 region has the DNA TGTGCCAGCAGCTTAGGTAGCGGGAGGGACCTAGAAGAGCAGTTCTTC. Its translation is CASSLGSGRDLEEQFF.

The chain combines TRBV5-1 with TRBJ1-1; the match to TRBD1 covers 8 bases. In germline, CDR1 is SGHRS, CDR2 YFSETQ. V shed 3 bases, J shed 4 bases, and the junction held 5 bases outside the gene matches. The CDR3 is made up of 14 amino acids. CDR3 in amino acids: CASSSDTGGTEAFF. DNA of the CDR3: TGCGCCAGCAGCTCGGACACAGGGGGCACTGAAGCTTTCTTT.

The chain combines TRBV5-4 with TRBJ1-4, with 11 bases that match TRBD1. The CDR3 runs 14 residues. Germline CDR1 SGHNT, CDR2 YYREEE (reference sequence). V lost 3 bases and J lost 8; bases outside the gene matches: 3. CDR3 residues: CASSWDRGGEKLFF. CDR3 nucleotide sequence: TGTGCCAGCAGCTGGGACAGGGGGGGAGAAAAACTGTTTTTT.

The chain carries TRBV18 and TRBJ2-3, with TRBD2 matching 8 bases. The germline CDR1 and CDR2 sequences are KGHSH and LQKENI. V shed 4 bases, J shed 0 bases, and the junction held 6 bases outside the gene matches. This CDR3 contains 16 residues. The chain's CDR3 is CASSRAGAPSTDTQYF. The CDR3 region has the DNA TGTGCCAGCTCACGAGCGGGGGCTCCCAGCACAGATACGCAGTATTTT.

This rearrangement joins TRBV23-1 to TRBJ1-1, with TRBD1 identical over 12 bases. TRBV23-1 falls under the ORF class, with uncertain function. After removal of 3 bases from V and 4 bases from J, the junction contained 12 bases not matched to a gene. The CDR3 is 18 amino acids. The CDR3 loop reads CASSQPRRDRGLVTEAFF. DNA of the CDR3: TGCGCCAGCAGTCAGCCGAGACGGGACAGGGGGCTCGTCACTGAAGCTTTCTTT.

With regard to this clone: Within the sample, other DNA sequences also encode this same CDR3. The chain combines TRBV30 with TRBJ1-6; D is possibly TRBD1 (6 bases). Germline CDR1 is GTSNPN and CDR2 is SVGIG (reference sequence). This CDR3 spans 13 amino acids. The germline V and J ends were trimmed by 2 bases and 7 bases, with 9 bases remaining between them. CDR3 loop: CAWSPQGNSPLHF. The CDR3 nucleotides are TGTGCCTGGAGTCCGCAGGGGAATTCACCCCTCCACTTT.

This chain connects TRBV7-9 to TRBJ2-7; TRBD2 matches at 8 bases. Looked up from germline, CDR1 is SEHNR and CDR2 is FQNEAQ (reference sequence). The CDR3 has 14 residues. Trimming cost V 1 base and J 5 bases; bases outside gene matches: 4. The CDR3 DNA is TGTGCCAGCAGCTTAGAGCGGGAGTGGAACGAGCAGTACTTC. Translating it yields CASSLEREWNEQYF.

In its sample, this clone was seen a few times. The genes are TRBV18 and TRBJ2-3; D is ambiguous. The CDR3 sequence is 14 residues long. Trimming shortened V by 3 bases and J by 0 bases, and 7 bases separated the two germline ends. Germline V gives CDR1 KGHSH, CDR2 LQKENI. CDR3: CASSPGISTDTQYF. The CDR3 DNA follows: TGTGCCAGCTCACCGGGGATTAGCACAGATACGCAGTATTTT.

The chain recombines TRBV25-1 with TRBJ2-7, with D perhaps given as TRBD1 or TRBD2 (5 bases each). V dropped 8 bases and J dropped 0 bases, with 11 bases sitting between them. The length of the CDR3 is 13 residues. Germline V CDR1 and CDR2: MGHDK, SYGVNS. This CDR3 is CASRDRSSYEQYF. The CDR3 DNA is TGTGCCAGCCGGGACCGCAGCTCCTACGAGCAGTACTTC.

This chain links TRBV18 with TRBJ1-1, with a possible D match to TRBD1 (6 bases). CDR1 is KGHSH, CDR2 LQKENI, per germline. Trimming took off 0 bases at V and 1 base at J, with 6 bases between the two ends. There are 14 residues in the CDR3. The CDR3 loop reads CASSPPTGNTEAFF. Written as DNA, the CDR3 is TGTGCCAGCTCACCACCGACAGGGAACACTGAAGCTTTCTTT.